The 27 T cell receptor beta chains below were found in one sample sequenced in a study of technical replicates of blood from a few donors. Sequenced by immunoSEQ multiplex PCR; TCRdb stores in-frame clones only, minus some. The data show 45,000 to 55,000 clones, roughly 94% seen once. Sequencing was carried out using T cells isolated from PBMCs. These receptors were taken from a human donor in good health.

V gene TRBV6-5 combines with J gene TRBJ1-6, with D possibly being TRBD1 (5 bases). Germline V gene sequence: CDR1 MNHEY, CDR2 SVGAGI. Trimming shortened V by 2 bases and J by 9 bases, and 8 bases separated the two germline ends. This CDR3 comprises 13 residues. The CDR3 region has the DNA TGTGCCAGCAGTTACGGGGCATCTTCACCCCTCCACTTT. Translation gives CASSYGASSPLHF.

V is TRBV5-1 and J is TRBJ2-1; TRBD2 might be the D (6 bases). Per germline, CDR1 SGHRS and CDR2 YFSETQ. The CDR3 length is 12 residues. Trimming took off 5 bases at V and 8 bases at J, with 11 bases between the two ends. The CDR3 nucleotides read TGCGCCAGCAGTTCGGGAGTCGATGAGCAGTTCTTC. Translating gives CASSSGVDEQFF. The complete variable domain, with remaining parts taken from reference TRBV5-1 and TRBJ2-1, reads KAGVTQTPRYLIKTRGQQVTLSCSPISGHRSVSWYQQTPGQGLQFLFEYFSETQRNKGNFPGRFSGRQFSNSRSEMNVSTLELGDSALYLCASSSGVDEQFFGPGTRLTVL.

Here the CDR3 DNA reads TGCAGCGTCGCGGGTGGGGCCAACGTCCTGACTTTC. The encoded protein is CSVAGGANVLTF. V usage is TRBV29-1 and J usage is TRBJ2-6; TRBD2 might be the D (5 bases). V lost 6 bases and J lost 3, with 6 bases in between. Germline values: CDR1 SQVTM, CDR2 ANQGSEA. CDR3 length: 12 residues.

The rearrangement uses TRBV18 and TRBJ2-7, with 9 bases lining up with TRBD1. The V gene end was trimmed by 6 bases and the J gene end by 3 bases; junction bases not matched to a gene: 9. There are 15 residues in the CDR3. Germline loops: CDR1 KGHSH, CDR2 LQKENI. The DNA for the CDR3 is TGTGCCAGCTCGCGCACAGGGGGCGACTTCTACGAGCAGTACTTC. Protein sequence: CASSRTGGDFYEQYF.

This sequence joins TRBV7-6 and TRBJ2-1; the D gene is possibly TRBD2 (6 bases). This CDR3 is built from 21 residues. Looked up from germline, CDR1 is SGHVS and CDR2 is FNYEAQ. V was shortened by 5 bases and J by 0 bases, with 29 bases between the two germline ends. The CDR3 loop is CASSLRPSGDRDFSSYNEQFF. CDR3 nucleotide sequence: TGTGCCAGCAGCCTCAGGCCGTCTGGTGATAGGGACTTCAGCTCCTACAATGAGCAGTTCTTC. The entire variable domain, with the rest obtained from reference TRBV7-6 and TRBJ2-1, is as follows: GAGVSQSPRYKVTKRGQDVALRCDPISGHVSLYWYRQALGQGPEFLTYFNYEAQQDKSGLPNDRFSAERPEGSISTLTIQRTEQRDSAMYRCASSLRPSGDRDFSSYNEQFFGPGTRLTVL.

The chain couples TRBV6-6 to TRBJ2-1; D is possibly TRBD2 (6 bases). Per the germline V gene, CDR1 is MNHNY and CDR2 is SVGAGI (reference sequence). The CDR3 spans 13 residues. Trimming took off 6 bases at V and 4 bases at J, with 10 bases between the two ends. The chain's CDR3 is CASSPLAYNEQFF. DNA for the CDR3: TGTGCCAGCAGCCCACTAGCTTACAATGAGCAGTTCTTC.

The rearrangement uses TRBV6-5 and TRBJ2-2; tentatively, D is TRBD1 (5 bases). Trimming took 2 bases from V and 7 from J, leaving 14 bases between them. The germline CDR1 and CDR2 sequences are MNHEY and SVGAGI. The CDR3 runs to 15 residues. The CDR3 region has the DNA TGTGCCAGCAGTTACCTACGAGGACATGGCGGGGAGCTGTTTTTT. As protein: CASSYLRGHGGELFF.

The chain has TRBV15 and TRBJ1-1; D gene unclear. CDR3 length equals 14 residues. V was cut by 1 base and J by 0 bases, with 6 bases left in between. Germline values: CDR1 LNHNV, CDR2 YYDKDF (reference sequence). The CDR3 spells CATSRGLMNTEAFF. CDR3 nucleotide sequence: TGTGCCACCAGCAGAGGACTCATGAACACTGAAGCTTTCTTT.

This chain joins TRBV9 and TRBJ2-3; weak D call: TRBD1 (6 bases). V shed 1 base and J shed 3 bases, with 15 bases lying between them. This CDR3 contains 16 residues. Germline-derived CDR1 and CDR2 are SGDLS and YYNGEE. The DNA of the CDR3 is TGTGCCAGCAGCGTACGCCGGGACATTGTAACAGATACGCAGTATTTT. Protein sequence: CASSVRRDIVTDTQYF. Using reference TRBV9 and TRBJ2-3 for the parts outside the CDR3, the full variable domain is DSGVTQTPKHLITATGQRVTLRCSPRSGDLSVYWYQQSLDQGLQFLIQYYNGEERAKGNILERFSAQQFPDLHSELNLSSLELGDSALYFCASSVRRDIVTDTQYFGPGTRLTVL.

The rearrangement uses TRBV9 and TRBJ2-3, with TRBD2 matching 9 bases. CDR3 length equals 15 residues. Germline CDR1 reads SGDLS; CDR2 reads YYNGEE. V lost 0 bases and J lost 7; bases outside the gene matches: 6. Here the CDR3 reads CASSVGWGTSHTQYF. In nucleotides, the CDR3 is TGTGCCAGCAGCGTAGGGTGGGGGACTAGCCATACGCAGTATTTT.

The gene calls are TRBV11-3 and TRBJ2-7, with TRBD1 matching over 7 bases. J gave up 4 bases and V 5 bases, and 17 bases lay outside the gene matches. Germline V gives CDR1 SGHNT, CDR2 YENEEA. The CDR3 runs to 17 residues. Written as DNA, the CDR3 is TGTGCCAGCAGCCCCAGGGGGATGGGCAGTCTCCAGTACGAGCAGTACTTC. Its protein is CASSPRGMGSLQYEQYF.

The V call is TRBV29-1, the J call TRBJ1-2, with 7 bases matching TRBD1. V lost 0 bases, J lost 8 bases, and 6 bases stayed unmatched. In germline, CDR1 is SQVTM, CDR2 ANQGSEA. This CDR3 contains 13 residues. The CDR3, as DNA: TGCAGCGTTGAAGAGCAACAGGGGTACGGCTACACCTTC. Translation: CSVEEQQGYGYTF.

The rearrangement uses TRBV18 and TRBJ2-7, with D perhaps matching TRBD2 (6 bases). Trimming left V 1 base short and J 2 bases short, with 6 bases between. The germline V gene has CDR1 KGHSH and CDR2 LQKENI. CDR3 length: 13 amino acids. The CDR3 region has the DNA TGTGCCAGCTCACCACTAGCGGCCTACGAGCAGTACTTC. Amino acid sequence: CASSPLAAYEQYF.

This clone has more than one count but fewer than ten. The chain uses TRBV5-1 and TRBJ1-6, with D maybe TRBD1 (5 bases). Deletions cut 2 bases from V and 9 bases from J, with 12 bases between. CDR3 length: 14 residues. Germline assignment: CDR1 SGHRS and CDR2 YFSETQ. The CDR3 DNA reads TGCGCCAGCAGCTTCGGGGGACTTGGTTCACCCCTCCACTTT. This gives the protein CASSFGGLGSPLHF. The whole variable domain, filled in from reference TRBV5-1 and TRBJ1-6, reads KAGVTQTPRYLIKTRGQQVTLSCSPISGHRSVSWYQQTPGQGLQFLFEYFSETQRNKGNFPGRFSGRQFSNSRSEMNVSTLELGDSALYLCASSFGGLGSPLHFGNGTRLTVT.

The CDR3 DNA sequence: TGTGCCAGCAACACCTTCTACAATGAGCAGTTCTTC. Encoded protein: CASNTFYNEQFF. The chain has TRBV5-6 and TRBJ2-1; D is unclear. The CDR3 sequence is 12 residues long. V lost 6 bases and J 3 bases, leaving 7 bases between the germline ends. Germline V gene lookup returns CDR1 SGHDT and CDR2 YYEEEE.

The gene calls are TRBV7-9 and TRBJ2-7; maybe TRBD1 (8 bases). Trimming left V 6 bases short and J 9 bases short, with 18 bases between. The V gene's germline CDR1 is SEHNR and CDR2 FQNEAQ (reference sequence). There are 13 residues in the CDR3. The CDR3 region is CASRGQGGSAQYF. The CDR3 DNA follows: TGTGCCAGCAGAGGACAGGGAGGGTCTGCGCAGTACTTC.

The chain is built from TRBV5-1 and TRBJ1-1, with TRBD1 as a possible D gene (6 bases). Trimming took off 0 bases at V and 4 bases at J, with 13 bases between the two ends. Germline V gene sequence: CDR1 SGHRS, CDR2 YFSETQ. The CDR3 is 15 residues long. The DNA of the CDR3 is TGCGCCAGCAGCTTGGCCGGGGGGCTCGCCACTGAAGCTTTCTTT. Its protein product is CASSLAGGLATEAFF. Based on the CDR3 plus reference TRBV5-1 and TRBJ1-1, the full variable domain is KAGVTQTPRYLIKTRGQQVTLSCSPISGHRSVSWYQQTPGQGLQFLFEYFSETQRNKGNFPGRFSGRQFSNSRSEMNVSTLELGDSALYLCASSLAGGLATEAFFGQGTRLTVV.

The chain is built from TRBV10-3 and TRBJ2-1, with TRBD2 identical over 7 bases. The ends lost 0 bases at V and 3 bases at J; junction bases unmatched: 11. This CDR3 is built from 18 residues. Germline values: CDR1 ENHRY, CDR2 SYGVKD. CDR3 sequence (DNA): TGTGCCATCAGTGAGTCGACAATTTTGCGGGAGAACTACAATGAGCAGTTCTTC. Translating gives CAISESTILRENYNEQFF.

The rearrangement joins TRBV28 to TRBJ1-1; D is perhaps TRBD1 (5 bases). The CDR3 contains 14 residues. With 7 bases removed from V and 3 bases from J, the gap between germline ends came to 15 bases. The germline gives CDR1 MDHEN, CDR2 SYDVKM. CDR3 coding DNA: TGTGCCAGCACCCTGGGGGGGGGATACACTGAAGCTTTCTTT. Residues: CASTLGGGYTEAFF.

J is TRBJ2-3 and V is TRBV7-2; 15 positions match TRBD2. Germline V gene lookup returns CDR1 SGHTA and CDR2 FQGNSA. Trimming at V came to 4 bases and at J to 3 bases, leaving 8 bases not matched to a gene. This CDR3 is 18 amino acids long. The CDR3 reads CASSYLGLAGGPTDTQYF. As DNA, the CDR3 is TGTGCCAGCAGCTACCTAGGACTAGCGGGAGGGCCGACAGATACGCAGTATTTT.

The chain employs TRBV7-3 and TRBJ1-2; 7 nucleotides agree with TRBD1. CDR1 SGHTA and CDR2 FQGTGA come from the germline V gene. After removal of 5 bases from V and 7 bases from J, the junction contained 16 bases not matched to a gene. The CDR3 covers 16 residues. As DNA, the CDR3 is TGTGCCAGCAGCCAGACAGGGTCGCCAGACAGGAGTGGCTACACCTTC. This translates into CASSQTGSPDRSGYTF.

The V and J genes are TRBV28 and TRBJ1-2; a possible D gene is TRBD1 (5 bases). V lost 3 bases, J lost 2 bases, and 10 bases lay in between. Germline V gives CDR1 MDHEN, CDR2 SYDVKM. The CDR3 has 14 amino acids. Here the CDR3 reads CASSFGTENYGYTF. CDR3 DNA sequence: TGTGCCAGCAGTTTCGGGACTGAGAACTATGGCTACACCTTC.

A single count supports this clone. This chain joins TRBV7-9 and TRBJ1-2; D possibly corresponds to TRBD1 (6 bases). Germline V gene data show CDR1 as SEHNR and CDR2 as FQNEAQ (reference sequence). V lost 1 base and J lost 8, with 20 bases in between. The CDR3 is made up of 16 amino acids. The CDR3 sequence: CASSLGTGTVGGGYTF. CDR3 in DNA: TGTGCCAGCAGCTTAGGAACAGGGACGGTCGGCGGGGGCTACACCTTC.

This sequence joins TRBV11-3 and TRBJ2-2; 11 positions agree with TRBD1. Germline CDR1 reads SGHNT; CDR2 reads YENEEA. V dropped 5 bases and J dropped 6; count of bases not matched to a gene: 11. This CDR3 comprises 17 residues. In nucleotides, the CDR3 is TGTGCCAGCAGCCCCTGGGTAGGGACAGGGGGTCCCGGGGAGCTGTTTTTT. This encodes CASSPWVGTGGPGELFF.

The rearrangement joins TRBV6-5 to TRBJ2-7, with D possibly TRBD1 on 5 matching bases. CDR1 is MNHEY, CDR2 SVGAGI, per germline. The length of the CDR3 is 14 residues. Trimming took 3 bases from V and 6 from J, leaving 15 bases between them. This chain's CDR3 is CASSYGRAVGEQYF. In DNA, the CDR3 is TGTGCCAGCAGTTATGGCAGGGCGGTTGGCGAGCAGTACTTC.

This sequence joins TRBV28 and TRBJ2-5; tentative D call: TRBD1 (5 bases). From germline, CDR1 is MDHEN and CDR2 SYDVKM. Trimming took 3 bases from V and 1 from J, leaving 9 bases between them. The CDR3 runs 14 residues. The CDR3 sequence is CASSFRVPQETQYF. CDR3 nucleotides: TGTGCCAGCAGTTTCAGGGTGCCCCAAGAGACCCAGTACTTC.

This rearrangement joins TRBV28 to TRBJ2-7, with 8 bases aligning to TRBD1. Germline V gene lookup returns CDR1 MDHEN and CDR2 SYDVKM. V shed 8 bases, J shed 2 bases, and the junction held 11 bases outside the gene matches. This CDR3 comprises 15 residues. In DNA form, the CDR3 reads TGTGCCAGCGTGACTCCAGGACAGGGCGCCTACGAGCAGTACTTC. Translating gives CASVTPGQGAYEQYF.